This T cell receptor (beta chain) was retrieved from a study of blood T cell repertoires in COVID-19. Germline CDR1 SGHTA, CDR2 FQGNSA. The CDR3 runs 14 residues. The ends were cut back, 1 base at V and 3 bases at J, with 10 bases in the middle. Data came from immunoSEQ multiplex PCR; TCRdb stores just in-frame clones and leaves some out. The sample carries around 85,000 clones, approximately 88% recorded once. Sequencing was done on a sample of peripheral blood. The chain has TRBV7-2 and TRBJ2-7, with D uncertain. This sequence was found in a man aged 55 to 70 with acute or convalescent COVID-19. CDR3 bases: TGTGCCAGCAGCTTAGACCCTACTGTCTACGAGCAGTACTTC. Protein: CASSLDPTVYEQYF.